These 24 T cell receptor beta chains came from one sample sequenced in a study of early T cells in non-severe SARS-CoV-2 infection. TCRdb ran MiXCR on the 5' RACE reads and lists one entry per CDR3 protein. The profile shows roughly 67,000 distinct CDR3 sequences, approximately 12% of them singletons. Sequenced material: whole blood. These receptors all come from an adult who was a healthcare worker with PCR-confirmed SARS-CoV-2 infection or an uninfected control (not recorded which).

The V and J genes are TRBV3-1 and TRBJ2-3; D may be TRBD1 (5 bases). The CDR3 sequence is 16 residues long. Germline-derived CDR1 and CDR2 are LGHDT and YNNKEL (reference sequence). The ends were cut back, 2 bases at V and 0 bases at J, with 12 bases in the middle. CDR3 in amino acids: CASSQSQDPSTDTQYF. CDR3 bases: TGTGCCAGCAGCCAATCACAGGACCCTAGCACAGATACGCAGTATTTT.

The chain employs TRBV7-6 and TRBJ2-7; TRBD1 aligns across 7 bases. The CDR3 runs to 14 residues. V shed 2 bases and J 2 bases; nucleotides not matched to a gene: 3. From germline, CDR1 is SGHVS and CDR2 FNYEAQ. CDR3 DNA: TGTGCCAGCAGCTTATTCGGACAGGCCTACGAGCAGTACTTC. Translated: CASSLFGQAYEQYF.

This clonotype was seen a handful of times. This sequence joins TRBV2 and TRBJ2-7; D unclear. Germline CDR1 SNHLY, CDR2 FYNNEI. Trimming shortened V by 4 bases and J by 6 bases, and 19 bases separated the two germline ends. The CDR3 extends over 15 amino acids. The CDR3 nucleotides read TGTGCCAGCAGTGCCCCCGTGGGGTCGTCTGCCGAGCAGTACTTC. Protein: CASSAPVGSSAEQYF.

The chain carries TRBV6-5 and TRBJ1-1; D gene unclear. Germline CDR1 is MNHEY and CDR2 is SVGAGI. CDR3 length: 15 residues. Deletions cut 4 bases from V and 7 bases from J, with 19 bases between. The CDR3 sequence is CASSSLPRLEGEAFF. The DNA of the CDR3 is TGTGCCAGCAGTTCCCTACCCAGGCTGGAGGGTGAAGCTTTCTTT.

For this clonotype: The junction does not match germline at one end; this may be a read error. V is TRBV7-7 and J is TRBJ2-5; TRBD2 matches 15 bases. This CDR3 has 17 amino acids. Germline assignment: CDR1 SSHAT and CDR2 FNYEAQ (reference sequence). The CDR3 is CASSLAGTSGGQETQYF. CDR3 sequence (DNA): TGTGCTAGCAGCTTAGCCGGGACTAGCGGGGGGCAAGAGACCCAGTACTTC.

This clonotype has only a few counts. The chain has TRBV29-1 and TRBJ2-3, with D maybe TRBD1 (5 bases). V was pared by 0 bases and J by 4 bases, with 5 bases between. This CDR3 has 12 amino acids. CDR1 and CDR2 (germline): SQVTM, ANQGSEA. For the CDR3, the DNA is TGCAGCGTTGAAGAAGGGGCAGATACGCAGTATTTT. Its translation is CSVEEGADTQYF.

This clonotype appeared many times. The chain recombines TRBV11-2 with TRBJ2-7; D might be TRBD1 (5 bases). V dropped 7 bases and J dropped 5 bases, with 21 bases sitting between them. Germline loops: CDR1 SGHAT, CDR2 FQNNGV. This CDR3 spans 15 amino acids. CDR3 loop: CASNQMGLEGDEQYF. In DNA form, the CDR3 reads TGTGCCAGCAACCAAATGGGGCTAGAAGGTGACGAGCAGTACTTC.

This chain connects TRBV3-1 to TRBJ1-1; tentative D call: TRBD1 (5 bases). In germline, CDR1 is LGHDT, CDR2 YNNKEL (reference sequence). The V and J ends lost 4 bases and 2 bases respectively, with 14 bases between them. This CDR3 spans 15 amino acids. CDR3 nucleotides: TGTGCCAGCAGCCGAGCAGACAGACTCAACACTGAAGCTTTCTTT. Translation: CASSRADRLNTEAFF. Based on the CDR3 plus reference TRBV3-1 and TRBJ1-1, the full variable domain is DTAVSQTPKYLVTQMGNDKSIKCEQNLGHDTMYWYKQDSKKFLKIMFSYNNKELIINETVPNRFSPKSPDKAHLNLHINSLELGDSAVYFCASSRADRLNTEAFFGQGTRLTVV.

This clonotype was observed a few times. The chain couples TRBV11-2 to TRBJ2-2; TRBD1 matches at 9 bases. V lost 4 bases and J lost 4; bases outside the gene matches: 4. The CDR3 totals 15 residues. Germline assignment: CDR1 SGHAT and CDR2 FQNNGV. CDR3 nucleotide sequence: TGTGCCAGCAGCTCCAACAGGGGGCCCACCGGGGAGCTGTTTTTT. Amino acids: CASSSNRGPTGELFF.

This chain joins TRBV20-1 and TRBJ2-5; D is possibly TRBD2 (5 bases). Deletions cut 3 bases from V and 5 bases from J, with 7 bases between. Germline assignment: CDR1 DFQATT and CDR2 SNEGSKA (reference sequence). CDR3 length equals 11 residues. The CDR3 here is CSASPGETQYF. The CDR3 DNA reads TGCAGTGCTAGCCCGGGGGAGACCCAGTACTTC.

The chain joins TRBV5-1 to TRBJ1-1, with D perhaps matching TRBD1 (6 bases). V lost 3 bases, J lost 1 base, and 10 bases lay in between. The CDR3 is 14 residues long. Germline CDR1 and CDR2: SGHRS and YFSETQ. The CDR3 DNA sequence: TGCGCCAGCAGCTCACAGGGAGGGAACACTGAAGCTTTCTTT. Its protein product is CASSSQGGNTEAFF.

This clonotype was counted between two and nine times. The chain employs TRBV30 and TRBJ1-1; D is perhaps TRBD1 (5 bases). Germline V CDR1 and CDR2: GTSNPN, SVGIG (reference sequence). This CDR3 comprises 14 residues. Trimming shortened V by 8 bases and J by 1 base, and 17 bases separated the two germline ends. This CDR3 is CALGGKRGNTEAFF. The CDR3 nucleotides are TGTGCCCTGGGGGGGAAACGCGGGAACACTGAAGCTTTCTTT.

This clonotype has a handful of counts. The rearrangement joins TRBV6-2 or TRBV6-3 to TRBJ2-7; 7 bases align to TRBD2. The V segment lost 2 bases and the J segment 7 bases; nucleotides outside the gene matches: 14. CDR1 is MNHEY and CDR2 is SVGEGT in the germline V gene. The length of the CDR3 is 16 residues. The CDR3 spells CASSYPPRPSGEEQYF. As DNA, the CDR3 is TGTGCCAGCAGTTACCCCCCGCGACCCAGCGGGGAGGAGCAGTACTTC.

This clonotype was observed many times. The CDR3 DNA reads as TGTGCCAGCAGTTTAGGTGGGGACGGGACCCAGTACTTC. Amino acids: CASSLGGDGTQYF. The rearrangement links TRBV12-3 or TRBV12-4 to TRBJ2-5; D possibly matches TRBD1 or TRBD2 (5 bases each). CDR3 length: 13 amino acids. V lost 1 base and J lost 7, with 10 bases in between.

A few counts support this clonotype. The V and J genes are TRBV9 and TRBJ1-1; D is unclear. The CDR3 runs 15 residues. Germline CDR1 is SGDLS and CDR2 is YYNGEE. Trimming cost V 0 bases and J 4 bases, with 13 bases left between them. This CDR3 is CASSVEVSLGTEAFF. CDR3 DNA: TGTGCCAGCAGCGTAGAGGTTTCCCTAGGCACTGAAGCTTTCTTT.

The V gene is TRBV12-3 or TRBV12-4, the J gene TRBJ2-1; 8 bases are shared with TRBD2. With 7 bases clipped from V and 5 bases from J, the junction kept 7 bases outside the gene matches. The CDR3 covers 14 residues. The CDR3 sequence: CASTFRGGDNEQFF. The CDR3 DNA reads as TGTGCCAGCACCTTCCGGGGGGGCGACAATGAGCAGTTCTTC.

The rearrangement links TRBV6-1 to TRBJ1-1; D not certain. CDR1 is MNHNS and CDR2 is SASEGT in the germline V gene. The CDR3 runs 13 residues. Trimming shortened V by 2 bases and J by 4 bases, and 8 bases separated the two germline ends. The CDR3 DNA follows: TGTGCCAGCAGTGAACGGCAGGCCACTGAAGCTTTCTTT. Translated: CASSERQATEAFF.

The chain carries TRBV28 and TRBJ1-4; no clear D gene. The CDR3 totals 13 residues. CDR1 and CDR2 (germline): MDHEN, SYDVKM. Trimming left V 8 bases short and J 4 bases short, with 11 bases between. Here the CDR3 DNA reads TGTGCCAGCCAGACGGACTATAATGAAAAACTGTTTTTT. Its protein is CASQTDYNEKLFF.

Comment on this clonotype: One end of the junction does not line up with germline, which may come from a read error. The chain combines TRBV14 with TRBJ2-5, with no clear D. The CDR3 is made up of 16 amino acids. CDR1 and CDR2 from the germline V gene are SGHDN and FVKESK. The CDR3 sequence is CASSQGRISYQETRYF. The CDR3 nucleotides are TGTGCCAGCAGCCAAGGGCGGATCTCGTACCAAGAGACCCGGTACTTC. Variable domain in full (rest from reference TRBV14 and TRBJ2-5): EAGVTQFPSHSVIEKGQTVTLRCDPISGHDNLYWYRRVMGKEIKFLLHFVKESKQDESGMPNNRFLAERTGGTYSTLKVQPAELEDSGVYFCASSQGRISYQETRYFGPGTRLLVL.

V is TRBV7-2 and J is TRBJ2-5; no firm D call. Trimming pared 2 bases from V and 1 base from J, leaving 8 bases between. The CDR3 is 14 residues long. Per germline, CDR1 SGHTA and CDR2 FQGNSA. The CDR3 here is CASSLNPIQETQYF. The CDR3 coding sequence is TGTGCCAGCAGCTTAAACCCAATCCAAGAGACCCAGTACTTC.

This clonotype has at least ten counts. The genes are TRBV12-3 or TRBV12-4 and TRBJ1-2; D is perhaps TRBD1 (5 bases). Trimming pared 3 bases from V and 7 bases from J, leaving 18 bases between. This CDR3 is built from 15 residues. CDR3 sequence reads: CASSFRQGGLSGYTF. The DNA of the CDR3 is TGTGCCAGCAGTTTCCGTCAGGGTGGTCTTTCTGGCTACACCTTC.

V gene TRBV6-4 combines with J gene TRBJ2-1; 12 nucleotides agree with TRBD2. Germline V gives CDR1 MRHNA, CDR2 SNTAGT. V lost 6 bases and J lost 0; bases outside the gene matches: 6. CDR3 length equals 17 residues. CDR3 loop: CASSQGLAGRSYNEQFF. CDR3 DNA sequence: TGTGCCAGCAGCCAAGGACTAGCGGGGCGCTCCTACAATGAGCAGTTCTTC.

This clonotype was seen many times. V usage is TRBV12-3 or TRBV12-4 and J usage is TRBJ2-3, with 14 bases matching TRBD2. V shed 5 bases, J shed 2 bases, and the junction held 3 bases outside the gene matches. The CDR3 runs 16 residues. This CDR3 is CASSRGLAGVTDTQYF. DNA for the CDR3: TGTGCCAGCAGTCGGGGACTAGCGGGGGTCACAGATACGCAGTATTTT.

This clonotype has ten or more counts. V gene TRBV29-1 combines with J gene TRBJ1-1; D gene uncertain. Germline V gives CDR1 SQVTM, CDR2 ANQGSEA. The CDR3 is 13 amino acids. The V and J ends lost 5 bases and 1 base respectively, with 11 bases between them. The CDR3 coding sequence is TGCAGCGTTCCAAGGACGGCGAACACTGAAGCTTTCTTT. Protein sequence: CSVPRTANTEAFF.